The clone carrying this TCR beta chain was found many times. Its antigen is not identified. CDR1 is SQVTM, CDR2 ANQGSEA, per germline. V gave up 5 bases and J gave up 2 bases, with 19 bases separating them. The CDR3 length is 15 residues. This sample stems from a study of molecular identifiers for immune sequencing clone quantification. Turning to the study itself: The replicate experiment used RNA from around 20,000 or 99,000 naive CD8 cells. This RNA was split into five aliquots, and four of them were sequenced.

Study-level points and caveats: Barcodes shared by identical TCR molecules could lead to underestimated sizes of highly expanded clones.

Using its own MiXCR run on the PCR reads, TCRdb lists one record per CDR3 protein. The sample contains about 63,000 distinct CDR3 sequences, approximately 18% of which appear only once. Sorted cell numbers of roughly 19,000 to 1,000,000, with 10%, 30% or 50% RNA, served as input for naive CD8 libraries. In the sort, naive CD8 T cells were defined as CD8+CD4-CCR7+CD45RA+. The chain carries TRBV29-1 and TRBJ2-7; D possibly corresponds to TRBD2 (7 bases). The TCR originated in a human donor in good health. Some libraries in this study had Jurkat cell RNA spiked in. Sequenced sample: naive CD8+ T cells from blood, with Jurkat cell RNA spiked in. As to subset: FACS-sorted CD8+CD4-CCR7+CD45RA+ naive T cells. The CDR3 sequence: CSVSSRGARPYEQYF. The CDR3 DNA is TGCAGCGTTTCGTCCCGGGGGGCCCGTCCCTACGAGCAGTACTTC.